This T cell receptor (beta chain) came from a study of cytomegalovirus exposure and HLA in healthy donors. The study ran its PCR with 60 Vbeta and 13 Jbeta primers. Sequenced by immunoSEQ multiplex PCR; TCRdb stores in-frame clones only, minus some. The sample lists approximately 120,000 clones, around 80% occurring once. Study-wide findings and caveats: Follow-up analysis later connected one missense variant in DCLRE1C with trimming of TCR beta V- and J-genes. Indistinguishable V segments, including TRBV6-2 and TRBV6-3, were excluded.

The CDR3 sequence is 15 residues long. Germline CDR1 and CDR2: LNHDA and SQIVND (reference sequence). J gave up 2 bases and V 5 bases, and 8 bases lay outside the gene matches. On this clone: What it binds is not known.

The rearrangement links TRBV19 to TRBJ2-7; 8 bases are a match to TRBD1. This sequence was found in a woman in her 30s in good health and CMV-seronegative. Sequencing input: PBMCs. Written as DNA, the CDR3 is TGTGCCAGTAGTTACGTGGGACAGGCAACCTACGAGCAGTACTTC. This sequence encodes CASSYVGQATYEQYF.